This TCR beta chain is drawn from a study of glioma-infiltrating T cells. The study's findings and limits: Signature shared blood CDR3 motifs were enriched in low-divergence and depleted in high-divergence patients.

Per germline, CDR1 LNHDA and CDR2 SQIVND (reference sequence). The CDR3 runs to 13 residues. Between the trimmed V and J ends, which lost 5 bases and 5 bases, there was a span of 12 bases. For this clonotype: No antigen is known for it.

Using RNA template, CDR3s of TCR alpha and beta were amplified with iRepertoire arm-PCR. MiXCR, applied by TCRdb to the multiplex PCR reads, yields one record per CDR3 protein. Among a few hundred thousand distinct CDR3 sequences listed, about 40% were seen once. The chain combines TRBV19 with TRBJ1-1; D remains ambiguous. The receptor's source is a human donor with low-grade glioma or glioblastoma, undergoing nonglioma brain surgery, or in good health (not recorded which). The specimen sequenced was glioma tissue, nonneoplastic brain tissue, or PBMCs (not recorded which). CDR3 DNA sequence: TGTGCCAGTAGTGTTAACAGAGTAACTGAAGCTTTCTTT. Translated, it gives CASSVNRVTEAFF.